This T cell receptor (beta chain) came from a study of T cell repertoires in cytomegalovirus infection (dated by TCRdb to 2018 to 2020). As for the study more broadly: Donor HLA type was relevant to the analysis, as public TCR beta signatures indicated carriage of CMV infection together with the matching HLA type.

From its cysteine to its phenylalanine, the CDR3 spans 15 amino acids. Just CDR3 DNA is preserved here, 45 bases in frame from base 1. According to the germline V gene, CDR1 reads SGHTA and CDR2 reads FQGTGA. The V and J ends are trimmed by 5 bases and 0 bases, leaving 11 bases between them. Overall results and qualifications from the work: In the ex vivo response, HLA-C-restricted CMV-specific TCR beta clonotypes were dominant, and in two of eight donors the single most frequent clonotype came from this HLA-C-restricted group. In both this cohort and an independent cohort of several hundred donors, the cumulative frequency of public TCR beta family members distinguished carriers of CMV infection plus the relevant HLA type.

The sequencer was an Illumina HiSeq 1500. The raw public reads went through TCRdb reprocessing: fastp at Q25, MiXCR clone calling, in-frame beta chains kept. Entries are consolidated by CDR3 protein sequence, retaining the most common genes and DNA. The sample yields about 100,000 distinct CDR3 sequences; approximately 16% were counted once. Approximately 7.6% of the sample is in the top ten clones. Notes on this clonotype: The specificity of this receptor is unknown. Per-base quality was not reported, and no clone a single base away is much larger than it.

Rearrangement joined TRBV7-3 to TRBJ2-1; no D segment can be confidently identified. This clonotype was sampled from a human donor in good health (CMV status not recorded). Some clones in this sample may be carry-over from other donors' samples. The sample was PBMCs. Here is the DNA: TGTGCCAGCAGCCCCTCACCCTACTCCTACAATGAGCAGTTCTTC. Its coded protein is CASSPSPYSYNEQFF.